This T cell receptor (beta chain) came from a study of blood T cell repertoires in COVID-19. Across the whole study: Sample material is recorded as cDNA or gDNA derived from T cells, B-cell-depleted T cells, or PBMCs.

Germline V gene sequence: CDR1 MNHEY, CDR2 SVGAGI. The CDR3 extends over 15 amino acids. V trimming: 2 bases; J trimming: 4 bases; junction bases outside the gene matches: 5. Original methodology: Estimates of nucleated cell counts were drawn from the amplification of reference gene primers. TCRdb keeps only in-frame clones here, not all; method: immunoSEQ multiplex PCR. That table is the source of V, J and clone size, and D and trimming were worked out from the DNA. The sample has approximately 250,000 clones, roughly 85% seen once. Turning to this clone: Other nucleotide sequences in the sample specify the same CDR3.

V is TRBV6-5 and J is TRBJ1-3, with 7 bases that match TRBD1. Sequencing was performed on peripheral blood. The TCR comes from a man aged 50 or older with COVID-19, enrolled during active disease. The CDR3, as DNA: TGTGCCAGCAGTTACGGCAGGGGGTCAGGAAACACCATATATTTT. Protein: CASSYGRGSGNTIYF.